This is a list of T cell receptor beta chains from one sample in a study of blood T cell repertoires in COVID-19. TCRdb's copy holds only in-frame clones and misses some; the assay was immunoSEQ multiplex PCR. The data show over 250,000 clones, with around 84% seen just once and around 4.1% held by the top ten. Sequencing input: PBMCs or T cells enriched from blood (not recorded which). The receptors were gathered from a man aged 30-40 years with acute COVID-19. CDR3s include the opening cysteine and the closing phenylalanine or tryptophan. The order of the fields is V gene, J gene, clone size, D gene, CDR3 protein, CDR3 DNA. A D gene is named only where the DNA matches it firmly. Size tells how often a clone was seen (once, few, many) or the class of an expanded clone, and some rows leave it out.

V gene: TRBV12-3/TRBV12-4; J gene: TRBJ2-3; clone size: .; D gene: .; CDR3 protein: CASSITDTQYF; CDR3 DNA: TGTGCCAGCAGCATCACAGATACGCAGTATTTT
V gene: TRBV7-9; J gene: TRBJ2-3; clone size: .; D gene: .; CDR3 protein: CASIPGDTQYF; CDR3 DNA: TGTGCCAGCATCCCCGGGGATACGCAGTATTTT
V gene: TRBV19; J gene: TRBJ2-1; clone size: .; D gene: TRBD2; CDR3 protein: CASSIVSLAGNSYNEQFF; CDR3 DNA: TGTGCCAGTAGTATAGTATCCCTAGCGGGGAACTCCTACAATGAGCAGTTCTTC
V gene: TRBV27; J gene: TRBJ1-6; clone size: .; D gene: TRBD1; CDR3 protein: CATQDRKGSYNSPLHF; CDR3 DNA: TGTGCCACCCAGGACAGGAAAGGCTCCTATAATTCACCCCTCCACTTT
V gene: TRBV28; J gene: TRBJ1-3; clone size: .; D gene: TRBD1; CDR3 protein: CASSRDSSGNTIYF; CDR3 DNA: TGTGCCAGCAGCCGGGACAGCTCTGGAAACACCATATATTTT
V gene: TRBV5-1; J gene: TRBJ1-1; clone size: .; D gene: .; CDR3 protein: CASSLEGRHLMNTEAFF; CDR3 DNA: TGTGCCAGCAGCTTGGAGGGGCGACATCTCATGAACACTGAAGCTTTCTTT
V gene: TRBV2; J gene: TRBJ2-5; clone size: .; D gene: .; CDR3 protein: CASSEAHRLEETQYF; CDR3 DNA: TGTGCCAGCAGTGAAGCGCACAGACTAGAAGAGACCCAGTACTTC
V gene: TRBV11-3; J gene: TRBJ1-6; clone size: .; D gene: .; CDR3 protein: CASSLDLQNSPLHF; CDR3 DNA: TGTGCCAGCAGCTTGGACTTGCAGAATTCACCCCTCCACTTT
V gene: TRBV13; J gene: TRBJ1-2; clone size: .; D gene: .; CDR3 protein: CASSRPGDNISISGYTF; CDR3 DNA: TGTGCCAGCAGCCGCCCAGGGGACAACATTTCAATAAGCGGCTACACCTTC
V gene: TRBV27; J gene: TRBJ1-4; clone size: .; D gene: .; CDR3 protein: CASSFFMNEKLFF; CDR3 DNA: TGTGCCAGCAGTTTTTTCATGAATGAAAAACTGTTTTTT
V gene: TRBV6-5; J gene: TRBJ1-1; clone size: .; D gene: TRBD1; CDR3 protein: CASSLGQGTEAFF; CDR3 DNA: TGTGCCAGCAGCCTTGGACAGGGGACTGAAGCTTTCTTT
V gene: TRBV28; J gene: TRBJ2-1; clone size: .; D gene: TRBD2; CDR3 protein: CASSPTGGRQDEQFF; CDR3 DNA: TGTGCCAGCAGTCCAACGGGGGGGCGGCAAGATGAGCAGTTCTTC
V gene: TRBV28; J gene: TRBJ2-6; clone size: .; D gene: TRBD1; CDR3 protein: CASSLGRTGVRGGANVLTF; CDR3 DNA: TGTGCCAGCAGTTTGGGCCGGACAGGGGTGCGGGGTGGGGCCAACGTCCTGACTTTC
V gene: TRBV11-1; J gene: TRBJ1-1; clone size: .; D gene: .; CDR3 protein: CASSPPGQGLNTEAFF; CDR3 DNA: TGTGCCAGCAGCCCGCCGGGACAAGGACTTAACACTGAAGCTTTCTTT
V gene: TRBV5-4; J gene: TRBJ1-2; clone size: .; D gene: TRBD1; CDR3 protein: CASSTTGYGYTF; CDR3 DNA: TGTGCCAGCAGCACGACAGGGTATGGCTACACCTTC
V gene: TRBV9; J gene: TRBJ1-5; clone size: .; D gene: .; CDR3 protein: CASSAWGGNQPQHF; CDR3 DNA: TGTGCCAGCAGCGCGTGGGGGGGCAATCAGCCCCAGCATTTT
V gene: TRBV6-4; J gene: TRBJ2-2; clone size: .; D gene: TRBD2; CDR3 protein: CASSDRPGLATGELFF; CDR3 DNA: TGTGCCAGCAGCGACCGGCCGGGACTAGCAACCGGGGAGCTGTTTTTT
V gene: TRBV5-1; J gene: TRBJ1-2; clone size: .; D gene: .; CDR3 protein: CASSSGQPILGYTF; CDR3 DNA: TGCGCCAGCAGCTCAGGACAGCCTATTTTAGGCTACACCTTC
V gene: TRBV30; J gene: TRBJ1-1; clone size: .; D gene: .; CDR3 protein: CAWRRPGQRAFF; CDR3 DNA: TGTGCCTGGAGACGACCGGGACAAAGGGCTTTCTTT
V gene: TRBV9; J gene: TRBJ2-3; clone size: .; D gene: TRBD1; CDR3 protein: CASSVGLRGRADTQYF; CDR3 DNA: TGTGCCAGCAGCGTAGGTCTCAGGGGGCGCGCCGATACGCAGTATTTT
V gene: TRBV7-3; J gene: TRBJ2-2; clone size: once; D gene: .; CDR3 protein: CASSLVSAGQGGELFF; CDR3 DNA: TGTGCCAGCAGCTTAGTCTCGGCGGGGCAGGGCGGGGAGCTGTTTTTT
V gene: TRBV7-8; J gene: TRBJ1-1; clone size: .; D gene: .; CDR3 protein: CASTSNRRNTEAFF; CDR3 DNA: TGTGCCAGCACCTCGAACAGGAGGAACACTGAAGCTTTCTTT
V gene: TRBV7-2; J gene: TRBJ1-1; clone size: .; D gene: TRBD1; CDR3 protein: CASSRTTGDTEAFF; CDR3 DNA: TGTGCCAGCAGCCGTACTACAGGGGACACTGAAGCTTTCTTT
V gene: TRBV5-8; J gene: TRBJ1-1; clone size: .; D gene: .; CDR3 protein: CASSWPPQGDTEAFF; CDR3 DNA: TGTGCCAGCAGCTGGCCACCCCAAGGGGACACTGAAGCTTTCTTT
V gene: TRBV11-3; J gene: TRBJ1-2; clone size: .; D gene: .; CDR3 protein: CASSLQRGGGTYGYTF; CDR3 DNA: TGTGCCAGCAGCTTACAAAGGGGAGGCGGCACCTATGGCTACACCTTC